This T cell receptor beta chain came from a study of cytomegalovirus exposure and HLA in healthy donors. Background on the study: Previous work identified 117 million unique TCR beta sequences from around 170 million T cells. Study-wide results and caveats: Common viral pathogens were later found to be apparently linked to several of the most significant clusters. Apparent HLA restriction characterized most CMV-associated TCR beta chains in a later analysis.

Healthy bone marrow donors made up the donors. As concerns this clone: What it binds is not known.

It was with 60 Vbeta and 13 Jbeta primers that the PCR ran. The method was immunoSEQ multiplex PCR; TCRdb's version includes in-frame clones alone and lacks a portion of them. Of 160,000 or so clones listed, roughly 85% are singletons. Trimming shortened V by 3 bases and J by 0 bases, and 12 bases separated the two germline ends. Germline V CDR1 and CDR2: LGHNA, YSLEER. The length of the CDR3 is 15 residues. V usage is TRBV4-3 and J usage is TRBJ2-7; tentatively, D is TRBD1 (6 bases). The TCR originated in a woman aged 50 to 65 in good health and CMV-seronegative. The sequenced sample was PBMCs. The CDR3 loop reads CASSHGHRDSYEQYF. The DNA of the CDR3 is TGCGCCAGCAGCCACGGACACAGGGACTCCTACGAGCAGTACTTC.